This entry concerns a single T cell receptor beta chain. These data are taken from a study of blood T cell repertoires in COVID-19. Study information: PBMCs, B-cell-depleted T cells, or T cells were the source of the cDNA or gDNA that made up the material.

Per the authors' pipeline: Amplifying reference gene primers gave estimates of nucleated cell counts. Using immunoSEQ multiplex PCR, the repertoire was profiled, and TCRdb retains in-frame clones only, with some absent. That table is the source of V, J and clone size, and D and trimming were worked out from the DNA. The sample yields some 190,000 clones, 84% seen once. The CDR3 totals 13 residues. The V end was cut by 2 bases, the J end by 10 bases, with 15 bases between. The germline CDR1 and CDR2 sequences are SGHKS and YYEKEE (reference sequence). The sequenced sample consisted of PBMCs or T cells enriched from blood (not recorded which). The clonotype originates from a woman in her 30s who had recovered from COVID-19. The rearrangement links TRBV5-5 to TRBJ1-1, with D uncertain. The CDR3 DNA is TGTGCCAGCAGCTTTAACACCGTTGGAGGAGCTTTCTTT. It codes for CASSFNTVGGAFF.